The rows below give T cell receptor beta chains drawn from one sample of a study of molecular identifiers for immune sequencing clone quantification. Each CDR3 protein gets one entry after TCRdb re-called the PCR reads with MiXCR. The sample has about 320,000 distinct CDR3 sequences, roughly a quarter seen once; the top ten hold 0.74%. Material: naive CD8+ T cells from blood, with Jurkat cell RNA spiked in. The source is a human donor in good health. Some libraries in this study had Jurkat cell RNA spiked in. Each CDR3 is given with its conserved first and last residue. D genes are given only for firm matches. Clone size appears in some rows only: once, few, many, or a class for an expanded clone.

V,size,D,J,DNA,CDR3
TRBV4-3,.,TRBD2,TRBJ2-3,TGCGCCAGCAGCCAAGATATTCGTACTAGCGGGAGAACTAGCACAGATACGCAGTATTTT,CASSQDIRTSGRTSTDTQYF
TRBV4-1,.,.,TRBJ1-1,TGCGCGAGCAGCCAGCAGTGTGCCACTGAAGCTTTCTTT,CASSQQCATEAFF
TRBV25-1,few,TRBD2,TRBJ2-1,TGTGCCAGCAGTGGGGTAGCGGGGGGCTCCTACAATGAGCAGTTCTTC,CASSGVAGGSYNEQFF
TRBV7-9,many,.,TRBJ2-5,TGTGCCAGCAGCTCCAAGGGGGGACAAGAGACCCAGTACTTC,CASSSKGGQETQYF
TRBV11-1,once,.,TRBJ2-7,TGTGCCAGCAGGGAACCCGGGCCAGCCTCCGAGCAGTACTTC,CASREPGPASEQYF
TRBV11-2,many,.,TRBJ2-1,TGTGCCAGCAGCCAAGGACAGAGCTCCTACAATGAGCAGTTCTTC,CASSQGQSSYNEQFF
TRBV20-1,.,.,TRBJ2-3,TGCAGTGCTAGAGATCCGGGGTTCGCGAGAACCCAGGAGCAGTATTTT,CSARDPGFARTQEQYF
TRBV9,few,TRBD1,TRBJ2-2,TGTGCCAGCAGCGCGGGACAGGGGATTGCCGCGAACACCGGGGAGCTGTTTTTT,CASSAGQGIAANTGELFF
TRBV7-9,.,.,TRBJ2-3,TGTGCCAGCAGCCAGATTAGACGGGCGGATACGCAGTATTTT,CASSQIRRADTQYF
TRBV20-1,few,.,TRBJ2-7,TGCAGTGCTAGGCTCGTTTCTAAAGACGAGCAGTACTTC,CSARLVSKDEQYF
TRBV15,.,TRBD2,TRBJ2-3,TGTGCCACCAGCAGAGAGGGACTAGCGGGCACAGATGCGCAGTATTTT,CATSREGLAGTDAQYF
TRBV29-1,.,.,TRBJ2-7,TGCAGCGTTGCGGGGACTCGAGGCTACGAGCAGTACTTC,CSVAGTRGYEQYF